This T cell receptor beta chain was retrieved from a study of chronic HIV infection and antiretroviral therapy. In TCRdb, the 5' RACE reads were re-called with MiXCR into one record per CDR3 protein. The table includes 40,000 to 60,000 distinct CDR3 sequences, approximately 19% detected once. This CDR3 has 13 amino acids. The V and J ends lost 0 bases and 6 bases respectively, with 6 bases between them. CDR1 and CDR2 from the germline V gene are MDHEN and SYDVKM. The gene calls are TRBV28 and TRBJ2-1; D uncertain. The TCR comes from an adult who had HIV and had not received antiretroviral therapy, or was an uninfected healthy control (not recorded which). Input material: peripheral blood. The DNA of the CDR3 is TGTGCCAGCAGTTTATGGTCTTCCAATGAGCAGTTCTTC. This gives the protein CASSLWSSNEQFF.